This is a list of T cell receptor beta chains from one sample in a study of T cells in Graves' hyperthyroidism and ophthalmopathy. TCRdb recomputed calls from the multiplex PCR reads with MiXCR, one row per CDR3 protein. Here the sample spans about 690,000 distinct CDR3 sequences, 15% to 20% being singletons. Sequenced: blood. All receptors come from a man aged 50-59 years with Graves' hyperthyroidism. Each CDR3 is given with its conserved first and last residue. Each record gives: clone size, J gene, D gene, V gene, CDR3 protein, CDR3 DNA. D genes are given only for firm matches. Clone size is given for some rows only: seen once, a few or many times, or a class if the clone is expanded.

NA	TRBJ2-4	TRBD2	TRBV18	CASSPPGTSGSFGKNIQYF	TGTGCCAGCTCACCACCGGGGACTAGCGGGAGTTTTGGCAAAAACATTCAGTACTTC
many	TRBJ2-7	NA	TRBV12-5	CASGPKLAVNREQYF	TGTGCTAGTGGTCCGAAACTAGCAGTGAATCGCGAGCAGTACTTC
NA	TRBJ1-2	TRBD1	TRBV19	CASSGTGGYNYGYTF	TGTGCCAGTAGTGGGACAGGGGGTTATAACTATGGCTACACCTTC
many	TRBJ1-4	NA	TRBV28	CASSPTHEKLFF	TGTGCCAGCAGTCCGACGCATGAAAAACTGTTTTTT
many	TRBJ1-1	NA	TRBV14	CASSQGFGGKETEAFF	TGTGCCAGCAGCCAAGGTTTCGGGGGCAAAGAGACTGAAGCTTTCTTT
many	TRBJ1-1	NA	TRBV7-3	CASSLRQVNTEAFF	TGTGCCAGCAGCTTAAGACAGGTGAACACTGAAGCTTTCTTT
NA	TRBJ2-1	NA	TRBV6-2/TRBV6-3	CASSYTDYAMYNERFF	TGTGCCAGCAGTTACACGGACTATGCCATGTACAATGAGCGGTTCTTC
many	TRBJ2-7	TRBD2	TRBV2	CASSGDREGSYEQYF	TGTGCCAGCAGTGGAGATCGGGAGGGATCCTACGAGCAGTACTTC
NA	TRBJ1-1	NA	TRBV24-1	CATMHSDLNTEAFF	TGTGCCACTATGCATTCGGATTTGAACACTGAAGCTTTCTTT
NA	TRBJ1-1	TRBD1	TRBV7-2	CASSVTGGQDTEAFF	TGTGCCAGCAGCGTTACAGGGGGCCAAGACACTGAAGCTTTCTTT
many	TRBJ2-3	NA	TRBV12-3/TRBV12-4	CASSLGATTDTQYF	TGTGCCAGCAGTTTAGGGGCTACCACAGATACGCAGTATTTT
many	TRBJ1-4	TRBD1	TRBV2	CASRAGTGAEKLFF	TGTGCCAGCAGAGCCGGGACAGGAGCTGAAAAACTGTTTTTT
NA	TRBJ2-2	NA	TRBV29-1	CSVPTTGAGGELFF	TGCAGCGTCCCCACCACGGGGGCAGGCGGGGAGCTGTTTTTT
few	TRBJ2-2	NA	TRBV28	CASSLLGYTGELFF	TGTGCCAGCAGTTTACTAGGGTACACCGGGGAGCTGTTTTTT
many	TRBJ1-5	NA	TRBV28	CASSPVDVGGQPQHF	TGTGCCAGCAGCCCGGTGGATGTAGGGGGGCAGCCCCAGCATTTT
few	TRBJ1-5	NA	TRBV6-1	CASSERGGYSNQPQHF	TGTGCCAGCAGTGAAAGGGGGGGTTATAGCAATCAGCCCCAGCATTTT
NA	TRBJ1-4	NA	TRBV18	CASSPPDSLGEKLFF	TGTGCCAGCTCACCACCGGACAGTTTGGGTGAAAAACTGTTTTTT
many	TRBJ2-5	TRBD1	TRBV10-3	CAAQTGEETQYF	TGTGCCGCCCAGACAGGGGAAGAGACCCAGTACTTC
NA	TRBJ1-1	TRBD1	TRBV2	CASSWTGLGTEAFF	TGTGCCAGCAGTTGGACAGGGCTCGGGACTGAAGCTTTCTTT
many	TRBJ2-5	NA	TRBV7-3	CASSRLGLETQYF	TGTGCCAGCAGCCGGTTGGGCCTTGAGACCCAGTACTTC
many	TRBJ1-1	NA	TRBV12-3/TRBV12-4	CASSRLEGWATEAFF	TGTGCCAGCAGTCGCCTGGAGGGATGGGCCACTGAAGCTTTCTTT
many	TRBJ1-5	TRBD1	TRBV2	CASTGQGPQPQHF	TGTGCCAGCACGGGACAGGGGCCTCAGCCCCAGCATTTT
NA	TRBJ2-3	TRBD2	TRBV20-1	CSAPGTSDMDTQYF	TGCAGTGCTCCTGGGACTAGCGATATGGATACGCAGTATTTT
many	TRBJ2-1	TRBD2	TRBV12-3/TRBV12-4	CASSWSQAGSNEQFF	TGTGCCAGCAGTTGGAGCCAAGCGGGAAGCAATGAGCAGTTCTTC
few	TRBJ1-6	NA	TRBV3-1	CASSQDSGRGSPLHF	TGTGCCAGCAGCCAAGATTCGGGGAGGGGCTCACCCCTCCACTTT
NA	TRBJ1-1	NA	TRBV7-9	CASSLNTWTANTEAFF	TGTGCCAGCAGCTTAAATACGTGGACGGCGAACACTGAAGCTTTCTTT
NA	TRBJ1-2	NA	TRBV27	CATWDAGGGYTF	TGTGCCACCTGGGACGCCGGCGGTGGCTACACCTTC
NA	TRBJ2-7	NA	TRBV14	CASSQDRILGGQYF	TGTGCCAGCAGCCAAGATCGTATTTTGGGCGGGCAGTACTTC
few	TRBJ1-5	NA	TRBV7-9	CASSPSTDNQPQHF	TGTGCCAGCAGCCCCTCCACGGATAATCAGCCCCAGCATTTT
few	TRBJ1-3	NA	TRBV3-1	CASSHPRGDRGYTIYF	TGTGCCAGCAGCCACCCTCGCGGAGACCGTGGATACACCATATATTTT
many	TRBJ2-7	TRBD1	TRBV28	CASSETGQGPYEQYF	TGTGCCAGCAGTGAAACGGGACAGGGTCCCTACGAGCAGTACTTC
many	TRBJ1-1	NA	TRBV4-3	CASSQAGGDTEAFF	TGCGCCAGCAGCCAAGCGGGGGGGGACACTGAAGCTTTCTTT
many	TRBJ2-2	NA	TRBV10-2	CASNSQGEYTGELFF	TGCGCCAGCAACTCACAGGGAGAGTATACCGGGGAGCTGTTTTTT
few	TRBJ2-1	NA	TRBV6-1	CASRNVARGPYNEQFF	TGTGCCAGCAGGAACGTCGCCAGGGGACCCTACAATGAGCAGTTCTTC
few	TRBJ2-2	TRBD2	TRBV19	CASSRTSGGFTGELFF	TGTGCCAGTAGCCGGACTAGCGGGGGTTTCACCGGGGAGCTGTTTTTT
many	TRBJ1-2	TRBD1	TRBV2	CASSGTGGSYGYTF	TGTGCCAGCAGTGGGACAGGGGGATCCTATGGCTACACCTTC
few	TRBJ2-7	TRBD2	TRBV6-5	CASSYMTSGMGEQYF	TGTGCCAGCAGTTACATGACTAGCGGCATGGGAGAGCAGTACTTC
few	TRBJ2-6	NA	TRBV19	CASSFLFREIAFSVLTF	TGTGCCAGTAGTTTTCTATTCCGGGAAATTGCCTTCAGCGTCCTGACTTTC
many	TRBJ1-6	NA	TRBV28	CATSPSTVSSYNSPLHF	TGTGCCACCTCCCCCTCGACGGTCAGCTCCTATAATTCACCCCTCCACTTT
many	TRBJ1-5	NA	TRBV7-2	CASSGQTSNQPQHF	TGTGCCAGCAGCGGACAGACCAGTAATCAGCCCCAGCATTTT
once	TRBJ2-2	NA	TRBV19	CASSIPPNTGELFF	TGTGCCAGTAGTATCCCGCCCAACACCGGGGAGCTGTTTTTT
NA	TRBJ2-7	TRBD1	TRBV10-1	CASSLLTGVMGSYEQYF	TGCGCCAGCAGCCTACTAACAGGGGTAATGGGATCCTACGAGCAGTACTTC
many	TRBJ2-7	TRBD2	TRBV29-1	CSVESAGRVEQYF	TGCAGCGTTGAGTCTGCAGGGAGGGTCGAGCAGTACTTC
NA	TRBJ1-4	NA	TRBV20-1	CSARPESTNEKLFF	TGCAGTGCTAGACCCGAATCAACTAATGAAAAACTGTTTTTT
few	TRBJ2-7	TRBD1	TRBV5-6	CASSGGDRVNSQYF	TGTGCCAGCAGCGGAGGGGACAGGGTAAACTCGCAGTACTTC
NA	TRBJ2-7	NA	TRBV19	CASSVAGGSREQYF	NA
NA	TRBJ2-3	NA	TRBV9	CASSYSSGDSTDTQYF	TGTGCCAGCAGTTATTCTTCGGGAGACTCCACAGATACGCAGTATTTT
few	TRBJ2-1	TRBD2	TRBV28	CASSLDPGTSRPFF	TGTGCCAGCAGTTTAGACCCCGGGACTAGCCGCCCGTTCTTC
NA	TRBJ2-7	TRBD2	TRBV28	CASRLELAGGYEQYF	TGTGCCAGCAGACTGGAACTAGCGGGAGGATACGAGCAGTACTTC
many	TRBJ1-2	NA	TRBV28	CASSLVTGQHGYTF	TGTGCCAGCAGTTTAGTTACGGGACAACATGGCTACACCTTC
NA	TRBJ2-6	NA	TRBV7-6	CASSWTNSGANVLTF	TGTGCCAGCAGCTGGACTAACTCTGGGGCCAACGTCCTGACTTTC
many	TRBJ2-3	NA	TRBV30	CAWSVGLVNADTQYF	TGTGCCTGGAGTGTGGGGCTAGTAAACGCAGATACGCAGTATTTT
many	TRBJ1-5	NA	TRBV3-1	CASSQEGISNQPQHF	TGTGCCAGCAGCCAAGAGGGGATCAGCAATCAGCCCCAGCATTTT
few	TRBJ2-2	NA	TRBV5-1	CASSLFYQNTGELFF	TGCGCCAGCAGTCTATTCTATCAGAACACCGGGGAGCTGTTTTTT